This entry features one TCR beta chain sequence. The antigen is undetermined. The sample originates from a study of T cell responses to AZD1222 COVID-19 vaccine. Study outcomes and limitations: Among the donors, most were white British and more were female, and clonal diversity was possibly underestimated. Scientists sampled the repertoires only once the peak T cell response had passed. The span of vaccine-associated CD4 TCRs extended across spike, with dominance at 160-218 and 743-854.

The protocol was immunoSEQ multiplex PCR, while the TCRdb copy is restricted to in-frame clones and leaves out a portion. Altogether 100,000 to 150,000 clones are present, 85% to 90% being singletons, with the ten largest covering nearly 4.5%. There are 14 residues in the CDR3. The TCR originated in an adult in good health. V gene TRBV12-2 combines with J gene TRBJ2-3; the table's D call, TRBD1, was not checked against the DNA. TRBV12-2 is flagged as a pseudogene. The specimen was peripheral blood, collected on day 0 of AZD1222 vaccination. CDR3 protein: CASRATDTTDTQYF. CDR3 coding DNA: TGTGCAAGTCGCGCAACGGACACTACAGATACGCAGTATTTT.